This note documents a single T cell receptor beta chain sequence. The CDR3 has 16 residues. V was pared by 2 bases and J by 5 bases, with 7 bases of the junction left unmatched. The germline V gene encodes CDR1 MGHRA and CDR2 YSYEKL. This sample was included in a study of blood T cell repertoires in COVID-19. Study background: Acute-phase and convalescent COVID-19 samples originated in the United States, Italy and Spain. PBMCs, B-cell-depleted T cells, or T cells were the source of the cDNA or gDNA that made up the material.

How the authors handled the data: Nucleated cell number was recorded as an estimate derived from reference gene primer amplification. Data came from immunoSEQ multiplex PCR; TCRdb stores just in-frame clones and leaves some out. V, J and clone size were drawn from that table, and D and trimming were deduced from the DNA. Here the sample spans 140,000 to 150,000 clones, 84% being singletons. The sequence was collected from a man in his 60s with active or convalescent COVID-19. The sequenced sample consisted of peripheral blood. The chain joins TRBV4-1 to TRBJ2-5; 11 nucleotides line up with TRBD1. The CDR3 nucleotides are TGCGCCAGCAGCCAAACCGGGACAGGGGGTTGGGAGACCCAGTACTTC. Protein sequence: CASSQTGTGGWETQYF.